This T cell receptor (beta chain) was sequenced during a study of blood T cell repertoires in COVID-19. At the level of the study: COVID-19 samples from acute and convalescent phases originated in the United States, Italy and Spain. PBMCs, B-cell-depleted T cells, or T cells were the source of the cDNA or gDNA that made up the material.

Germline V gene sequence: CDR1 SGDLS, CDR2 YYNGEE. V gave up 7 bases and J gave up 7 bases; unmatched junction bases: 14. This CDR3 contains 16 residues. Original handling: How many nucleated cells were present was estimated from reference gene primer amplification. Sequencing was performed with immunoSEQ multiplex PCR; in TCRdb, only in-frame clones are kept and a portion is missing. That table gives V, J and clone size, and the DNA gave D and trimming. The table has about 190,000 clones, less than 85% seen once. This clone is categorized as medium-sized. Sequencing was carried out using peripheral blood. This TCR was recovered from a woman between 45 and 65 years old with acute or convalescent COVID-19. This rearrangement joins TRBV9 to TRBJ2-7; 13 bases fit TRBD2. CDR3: CASCCPGTSGAGEQYF. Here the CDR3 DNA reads TGTGCCAGCTGCTGCCCCGGGACTAGCGGGGCGGGGGAGCAGTACTTC.